This TCR beta chain was observed in a study of blood T cell repertoires in COVID-19. Study as a whole: There were acute and convalescent COVID-19 samples, and they came from the United States, Italy and Spain. The analysed material was cDNA or gDNA that came from T cells, B-cell-depleted T cells, or PBMCs.

Study processing details: Amplifying reference gene primers gave estimates of nucleated cell counts. Assay used: immunoSEQ multiplex PCR; TCRdb lists only in-frame clones, some missing. V, J and clone size are those of that table, while D and trimming were read from the DNA. The table records around 150,000 clones, more than 70% of them present only once. V was clipped by 5 bases and J by 7 bases; unmatched bases: 20. Germline CDR1 SEHNR, CDR2 FQNEAQ (reference sequence). This CDR3 is built from 19 residues. The sequence came from a man aged 50 or older with active or convalescent COVID-19. The sequencing sample was made of peripheral blood. The rearrangement uses TRBV7-9 and TRBJ2-1; TRBD1 aligns across 10 bases. CDR3 loop: CASSNDRGLAGGNTNEQFF. The DNA of the CDR3 is TGTGCCAGCAGCAACGACAGGGGGCTAGCGGGTGGGAACACAAATGAGCAGTTCTTC. Based on the CDR3 plus reference TRBV7-9 and TRBJ2-1, the full variable domain is DTGVSQNPRHKITKRGQNVTFRCDPISEHNRLYWYRQTLGQGPEFLTYFQNEAQLEKSRLLSDRFSAERPKGSFSTLEIQRTEQGDSAMYLCASSNDRGLAGGNTNEQFFGPGTRLTVL.